This T cell receptor beta chain was identified during a study of T cells after posttransplantation cyclophosphamide. This clone showed up many times. Generated by immunoSEQ multiplex PCR, the TCRdb table keeps only in-frame clones and is missing some. Altogether tens of thousands of clones were found in the sample, and no singletons occur. Cyclophosphamide on days +3 and +4 followed busulfan-fludarabine conditioning and a marrow graft. V lost 0 bases and J lost 5, with 9 bases in between. The CDR3 contains 13 residues. CDR1 SGHNT and CDR2 YYREEE come from the germline V gene (reference sequence). Here the sequenced sample was PBMCs, taken after allogeneic stem cell transplant with posttransplant cyclophosphamide. The chain links TRBV5-4 to TRBJ2-7; tentative D call: TRBD2 (6 bases). The clonotype originates from a male patient between 18 and 35 years old who received an allogeneic stem cell transplant from a related donor, was CMV-positive, and had no GVHD. The graft donor may have given rise to some T cells. CDR3 protein: CASSLVGGDEQYF. CDR3 sequence (DNA): TGTGCCAGCAGCTTGGTAGGAGGGGACGAGCAGTACTTC.